Below are 10 T cell receptor beta chains sequenced from a single sample in a study of graft-versus-host responses after intestinal transplantation. Libraries were prepared by immunoSEQ multiplex PCR; TCRdb keeps only in-frame clonotypes and omits some of them. This table holds around 97,000 clones, about 90% found once. These receptors lack a known antigen. Sequencing used unstimulated CD8+ T cells sorted from spleen or lymph node cells, obtained before intestinal transplant. These receptors were collected from a human donor who received an intestinal transplant.

The chain links TRBV27 to TRBJ1-2, with D possibly matching TRBD1 (5 bases). The CDR3 has 13 residues. Germline values: CDR1 MNHEY, CDR2 SMNVEV (reference sequence). Between the trimmed V and J ends, which lost 5 bases and 4 bases, there was a span of 11 bases. The CDR3 region is CASSPIDSYGYTF. For the CDR3, the DNA is TGTGCCAGCAGTCCGATCGACAGCTATGGCTACACCTTC.

This clone appeared a single time. The chain employs TRBV15 and TRBJ2-3; 7 nucleotides align to TRBD1. This CDR3 has 14 amino acids. Germline trimming cut 5 bases from V and 5 bases from J; bases unmatched to any gene: 7. Germline CDR1 reads LNHNV; CDR2 reads YYDKDF (reference sequence). CDR3 region: CATSPTGDIDTQYF. For the CDR3, the DNA is TGTGCCACCAGCCCAACAGGGGATATAGATACGCAGTATTTT.

The CDR3 DNA reads as TGTGCCAGCAGCTCGCCCCTAGCGGAAAGCTCCTACGAGCAGTACTTC. It is translated as CASSSPLAESSYEQYF. This chain links TRBV11-2 with TRBJ2-7; 7 bases match TRBD2. This CDR3 is 16 amino acids long. Germline V gene sequence: CDR1 SGHAT, CDR2 FQNNGV. Unmatched junction bases numbered 9, after V lost 4 bases and J lost 0 bases.

A few counts support this clone. The genes are TRBV6-6 and TRBJ2-2; no clear D. CDR1 and CDR2 (germline): MNHNY, SVGAGI (reference sequence). The CDR3 runs 13 residues. Trimming cost V 3 bases and J 4 bases, with 6 bases left between them. The CDR3 here is CASSYLGTGELFF. Written as DNA, the CDR3 is TGTGCCAGCAGTTATTTGGGCACCGGGGAGCTGTTTTTT.

V is TRBV2 and J is TRBJ1-5, with TRBD1 identical over 7 bases. In germline, CDR1 is SNHLY, CDR2 FYNNEI. J gave up 0 bases and V 8 bases, and 7 bases lay outside the gene matches. This CDR3 is 15 amino acids long. The CDR3 sequence is CASARDSFSNQPQHF. The DNA of the CDR3 is TGTGCCAGCGCCAGGGACAGCTTTAGCAATCAGCCCCAGCATTTT.

J is TRBJ2-2 and V is TRBV6-4; possibly TRBD2 for D (6 bases). Germline V gene lookup returns CDR1 MRHNA and CDR2 SNTAGT. The CDR3 totals 16 residues. V gave up 2 bases and J gave up 2 bases, with 12 bases separating them. Here the CDR3 DNA reads TGTGCCAGCAGTGACGGGTGGCGGGACAACACCGGGGAGCTGTTTTTT. It is translated as CASSDGWRDNTGELFF.

This chain uses TRBV7-9 with TRBJ2-5; D might be TRBD2 (5 bases). The CDR3 is 16 residues long. Between the trimmed V and J ends, which lost 5 bases and 4 bases, there was a span of 20 bases. Germline CDR1 reads SEHNR; CDR2 reads FQNEAQ (reference sequence). The CDR3 bases are TGTGCCAGCAGCCCCCATTACGAGGGCAACTCAGAGACCCAGTACTTC. It codes for CASSPHYEGNSETQYF.

The chain couples TRBV19 to TRBJ2-2; 10 bases agree with TRBD2. This CDR3 comprises 15 residues. Germline assignment: CDR1 LNHDA and CDR2 SQIVND (reference sequence). Germline trimming cut 3 bases from V and 4 bases from J; bases unmatched to any gene: 2. CDR3 coding DNA: TGTGCCAGTAGTATTGGACTAGCGGCCACCGGGGAGCTGTTTTTT. It codes for CASSIGLAATGELFF.

The chain couples TRBV7-9 to TRBJ2-7; 8 bases line up with TRBD1. This CDR3 comprises 15 residues. The V gene end was trimmed by 5 bases and the J gene end by 4 bases; junction bases not matched to a gene: 10. Germline CDR1 SEHNR, CDR2 FQNEAQ (reference sequence). The CDR3 DNA is TGTGCCAGCAGCCCACGGACAGGGTGGCCATACGAGCAGTACTTC. Its protein product is CASSPRTGWPYEQYF.

The gene calls are TRBV10-1 and TRBJ1-1; D gene uncertain. The CDR3 is made up of 14 amino acids. V lost 5 bases to trimming and J lost 4 bases, with 14 bases between them. CDR1 and CDR2 (germline): WNHNN, SYGVQD (reference sequence). The DNA for the CDR3 is TGCGCCAGCAGTCAGGCAGGAAAGGGCACTGAAGCTTTCTTT. Translation gives CASSQAGKGTEAFF.